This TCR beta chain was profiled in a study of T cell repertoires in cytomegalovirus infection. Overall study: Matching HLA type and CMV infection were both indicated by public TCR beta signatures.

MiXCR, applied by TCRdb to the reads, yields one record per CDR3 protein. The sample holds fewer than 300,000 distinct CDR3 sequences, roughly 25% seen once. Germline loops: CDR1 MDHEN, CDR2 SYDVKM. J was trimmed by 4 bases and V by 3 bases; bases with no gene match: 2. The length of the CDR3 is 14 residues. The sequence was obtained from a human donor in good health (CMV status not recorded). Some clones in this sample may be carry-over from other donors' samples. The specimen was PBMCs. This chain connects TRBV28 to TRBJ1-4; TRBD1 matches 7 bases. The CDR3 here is CASSLWDSNEKLFF. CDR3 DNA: TGTGCCAGCAGTTTGTGGGACAGTAATGAAAAACTGTTTTTT.